This TCR beta chain was recovered during a study of technical replicates of blood from four donors. Trimming stripped 0 bases from V and 8 bases from J, with 12 bases between. The CDR3 extends over 14 amino acids. Germline assignment: CDR1 SGDLS and CDR2 YYNGEE. Only in-frame clones appear in the TCRdb table, and some are missing; sequencing was by immunoSEQ multiplex PCR. The sample contains approximately 75,000 clones, about nine tenths of which appear only once. The sequence was collected from a human donor in good health. The chain couples TRBV9 to TRBJ2-1; a possible D gene is TRBD2 (6 bases). The sequenced sample consisted of T cells isolated from PBMCs. The CDR3 sequence: CASSVDPSAYEQFF. The CDR3 nucleotides read TGTGCCAGCAGCGTAGATCCTAGCGCCTATGAGCAGTTCTTC.